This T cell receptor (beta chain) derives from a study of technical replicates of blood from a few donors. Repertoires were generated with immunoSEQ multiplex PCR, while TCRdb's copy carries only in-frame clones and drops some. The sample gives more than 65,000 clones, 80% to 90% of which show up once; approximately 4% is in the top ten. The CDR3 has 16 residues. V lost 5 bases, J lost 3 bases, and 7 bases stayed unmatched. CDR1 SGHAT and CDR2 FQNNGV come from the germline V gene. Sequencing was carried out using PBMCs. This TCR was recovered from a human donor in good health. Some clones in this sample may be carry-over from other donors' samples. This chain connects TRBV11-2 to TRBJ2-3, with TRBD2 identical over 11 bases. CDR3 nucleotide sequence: TGTGCCAGCAGCCCGAGGGCTAGCGGGGGGACAGATACGCAGTATTTT. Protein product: CASSPRASGGTDTQYF.